Listed here is a single TCR beta chain. The antigen it recognizes is unknown. No per-base quality is available; no much larger clone lies one base away. The source of the sample is a study of T-cell reconstitution after alpha-beta-depleted transplantation in children (TCRdb year 2016). For context, the study as a whole: Using TCR repertoire profiling, the study followed T-cell immune reconstitution in a quantitative way in children after TCRalphabeta/CD19-depleted allogeneic hematopoietic cell transplantation.

The V end loses 0 bases and the J end loses 1 base, and a stretch of 9 bases separates them. The CDR3 goes from the cysteine to the phenylalanine over 15 residues. CDR3 DNA is the only sequence kept; it has 45 bases, read in frame from the first base. CDR1 and CDR2 are read off the germline V gene (reference sequence) as DFQATT and SNEGSKA. Library method: PCR. The sequencing machine was an Illumina HiSeq 2500. Molecular barcoding was employed in the preparation of TCR libraries, with unique molecular identifiers being used to normalize TCRbeta repertoire quantification. TCRdb ran its own pipeline on the public reads, namely fastp trimming at Q25 and MiXCR clone calling, and kept in-frame beta chains. Entries are consolidated by CDR3 protein sequence, retaining the most common genes and DNA. In all, the sample holds about 400,000 distinct CDR3 sequences, and about 20% of those were seen once. Around 4% of the sample goes to the ten largest clones.

The receptor was isolated from a human donor who donated a stem cell graft to a child with acute myeloid leukemia. The material sequenced was PBMCs from the stem cell graft donor, taken from the stem cell graft. Here the chain combines TRBV20-1 and TRBJ2-2; TRBD1 is a weak D gene call, 5 bases matching. The CDR3 corresponds to CSARDDRGNTGELFF. The base sequence is TGCAGTGCTAGAGATGACAGAGGGAACACCGGGGAGCTGTTTTTT.